A single sample is the source of the 15 T cell receptor beta chains below, sequenced in a study of shared clonotypes between healthy human individuals (dated by TCRdb to about 2020). Library construction relied on the immunoSEQ multiplex PCR assay. This is the immuneACCESS table as TCRdb keeps it, with only in-frame sequences that have V and J called. A part of the clones is gone; compared with another copy, unresolved V genes explain less than half, and the rest is unexplained. For this sample there are around 700,000 clones; around three quarters appear just once. The biggest ten clones account for around 1.8% of the sample. The sample consisted of memory CD4+ T cells sorted from blood. The cell subset or site label for this specimen denotes: CD45RA-negative fraction. The receptors come from a woman in her twenties or thirties in good health.

The sample holds one count of this clone. The chain employs TRBV21-1 and TRBJ2-7; no DNA check was done on the table's D call, TRBD1. TRBV21-1 is classified as a pseudogene. The CDR3 runs to 16 residues. The CDR3 reads CASSNDEGVPIHEQYF. CDR3 DNA sequence: TGTGCCAGCAGCAATGATGAGGGGGTGCCCATTCACGAGCAGTACTTC.

The chain links TRBV19 to TRBJ2-1; D call uncertain. This CDR3 region has 14 residues. V was pared by 6 bases and J by 5 bases, with 14 bases between. CDR1 and CDR2 (germline): LNHDA, SQIVND (reference sequence). The CDR3 sequence: CASRPGPGDNEQFF. CDR3 DNA: TGTGCCAGTAGGCCAGGTCCTGGGGACAATGAGCAGTTCTTC. Combining the CDR3 with reference TRBV19 and TRBJ2-1 gives the whole variable domain DGGITQSPKYLFRKEGQNVTLSCEQNLNHDAMYWYRQDPGQGLRLIYYSQIVNDFQKGDIAEGYSVSREKKESFPLTVTSAQKNPTAFYLCASRPGPGDNEQFFGPGTRLTVL.

This sequence joins TRBV5-1 and TRBJ2-7; tentative D call: TRBD2 (7 bases). Germline CDR1 and CDR2: SGHRS and YFSETQ. Trimming pared 2 bases from V and 7 bases from J, leaving 22 bases between. This CDR3 comprises 16 residues. The chain's CDR3 is CASSLTGGSKGEEQYF. The CDR3 DNA reads as TGCGCCAGCAGCTTAACCGGCGGGAGCAAGGGGGAAGAGCAGTACTTC.

The gene calls are TRBV7-9 and TRBJ2-6; D uncertain. Looked up from germline, CDR1 is SEHNR and CDR2 is FQNEAQ (reference sequence). Trimming pared 7 bases from V and 1 base from J, leaving 8 bases between. The CDR3 spans 14 residues. The CDR3 sequence is CASKTVSGANVLTF. The CDR3 DNA follows: TGTGCCAGCAAGACGGTATCTGGGGCCAACGTCCTGACTTTC.

The chain joins TRBV11-2 to TRBJ2-7; 10 bases are a match to TRBD2. With V trimmed by 7 bases and J by 4 bases, 13 bases remained unmatched. Germline loops: CDR1 SGHAT, CDR2 FQNNGV. CDR3 size: 16 residues. The CDR3 protein is CASTTRASGRDYEQYF. CDR3 sequence (DNA): TGTGCCAGCACCACGAGGGCTAGCGGGAGAGATTACGAGCAGTACTTC.

V and J are TRBV23-1 and TRBJ2-7; TRBD2 matches 9 bases. TRBV23-1 is flagged as an ORF with uncertain function. Trimming cost V 3 bases and J 3 bases; bases outside gene matches: 9. The CDR3 covers 16 residues. CDR3: CASSHLREGKIYEQYF. The CDR3 region has the DNA TGCGCCAGCAGTCATTTGCGGGAGGGAAAAATCTACGAGCAGTACTTC.

The chain couples TRBV7-9 to TRBJ2-4, with 8 bases matching TRBD1. The CDR3 sequence is 17 residues long. The trim removed 2 bases at V and 2 bases at J, leaving 8 bases unmatched. Germline lookup yields CDR1 SEHNR and CDR2 FQNEAQ (reference sequence). CDR3 amino acids: CASSLTDRGLPKNIQYF. CDR3 sequence (DNA): TGTGCCAGCAGCTTAACCGACAGGGGCCTACCCAAAAACATTCAGTACTTC. The variable domain in full, with the rest retrieved from reference TRBV7-9 and TRBJ2-4, is DTGVSQNPRHKITKRGQNVTFRCDPISEHNRLYWYRQTLGQGPEFLTYFQNEAQLEKSRLLSDRFSAERPKGSFSTLEIQRTEQGDSAMYLCASSLTDRGLPKNIQYFGAGTRLSVL.

The gene calls are TRBV28 and TRBJ1-4; TRBD1 agrees at 8 bases. V shed 8 bases, J shed 7 bases, and the junction held 9 bases outside the gene matches. CDR1 and CDR2 from the germline V gene are MDHEN and SYDVKM. The CDR3 loop spans 14 amino acids. The CDR3 sequence: CASRGVQGAEKLFF. The DNA for the CDR3 is TGTGCCAGCCGGGGTGTTCAGGGGGCTGAAAAACTGTTTTTT.

The chain carries TRBV5-4 and TRBJ2-5, with 11 bases fitting TRBD2. The CDR3 spans 18 residues. The V and J ends lost 3 bases and 5 bases, in that order; junction bases with no gene match: 15. Looked up from germline, CDR1 is SGHNT and CDR2 is YYREEE (reference sequence). The chain's CDR3 is CASSSVLGLAGGRETQYF. In nucleotides, the CDR3 is TGTGCCAGCAGCTCCGTCCTGGGGCTAGCGGGAGGAAGGGAGACCCAGTACTTC.

With regard to this clone: Since a much larger clone is just one base distant, this may be a read error. The same CDR3 can be traced to other DNA sequences in this sample. J is TRBJ1-1 and V is TRBV5-4, with 10 bases fitting TRBD1. The CDR3 is 14 amino acids. After removal of 3 bases from V and 1 base from J, the junction contained 0 bases not matched to a gene. Germline values: CDR1 SGHNT, CDR2 YYREEE (reference sequence). The CDR3 here is CASSWDRGNTEAFF. CDR3 nucleotides: TGTGCCAGCAGCTGGGACAGGGGGAACACTGAAGCTTTCTTT.

In the case of this clone: The junction differs from germline at one of its ends, possibly a read error. The chain has TRBV6-6 and TRBJ1-5; a weak D match, TRBD1 (6 bases). CDR1 is MNHNY and CDR2 is SVGAGI in the germline V gene (reference sequence). The CDR3 extends over 12 amino acids. The CDR3 DNA reads as TGTGCCAGCAGCCCCTGGTTGGGGGCAATAGATTTT. Translating gives CASSPWLGAIDF.

The chain carries TRBV29-1 and TRBJ1-2; 8 positions match TRBD1. The V and J ends lost 0 bases and 3 bases, in that order; junction bases with no gene match: 12. The CDR3 has 17 amino acids. Germline V gene data show CDR1 as SQVTM and CDR2 as ANQGSEA. CDR3 sequence (DNA): TGCAGCGTTGAAGATCTCGACAGGGGAGTTGATGACTATGGCTACACCTTC. Amino acid sequence: CSVEDLDRGVDDYGYTF.

This clone was picked up one time. The rearrangement joins TRBV28 to TRBJ2-7; 11 bases map to TRBD2. The CDR3 is 15 amino acids. V dropped 8 bases and J dropped 0; count of bases not matched to a gene: 6. Germline V CDR1 and CDR2: MDHEN, SYDVKM. CDR3 nucleotides: TGTGCCAGCGTTAGTACTAGCGGGAGCTCCTACGAGCAGTACTTC. Translating gives CASVSTSGSSYEQYF.

CDR3 DNA: TGTGCCAGCAGTTCCTCGAGGGTGGCGGGAGGGCGAGATACGCAGTATTTT. Encoded protein: CASSSSRVAGGRDTQYF. This chain uses TRBV28 with TRBJ2-3; 9 bases are a match to TRBD2. The CDR3 is made up of 17 amino acids. The germline V gene encodes CDR1 MDHEN and CDR2 SYDVKM. J lost 5 bases, V lost 4 bases, and 13 bases had no gene match.

The chain recombines TRBV5-1 with TRBJ1-2; TRBD1 matches 8 bases. There are 14 residues in the CDR3. Germline V gene sequence: CDR1 SGHRS, CDR2 YFSETQ. V was pared by 0 bases and J by 8 bases, with 6 bases of the junction left unmatched. The CDR3 spells CASSLGPGGRGYTF. As DNA, the CDR3 is TGCGCCAGCAGCTTGGGACCAGGGGGCCGGGGCTACACCTTC.